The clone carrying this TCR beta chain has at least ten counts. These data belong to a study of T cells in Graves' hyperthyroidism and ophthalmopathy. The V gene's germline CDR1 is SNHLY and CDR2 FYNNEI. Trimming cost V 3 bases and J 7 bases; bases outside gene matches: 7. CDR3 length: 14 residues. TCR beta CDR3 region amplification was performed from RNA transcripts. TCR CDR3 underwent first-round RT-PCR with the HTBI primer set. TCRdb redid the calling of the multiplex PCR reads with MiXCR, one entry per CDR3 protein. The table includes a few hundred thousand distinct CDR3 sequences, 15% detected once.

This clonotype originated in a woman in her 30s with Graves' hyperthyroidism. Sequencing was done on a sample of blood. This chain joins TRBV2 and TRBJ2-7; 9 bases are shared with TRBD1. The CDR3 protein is CASSDPGQGQEQYF. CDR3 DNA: TGTGCCAGCAGTGATCCGGGACAGGGACAAGAGCAGTACTTC.